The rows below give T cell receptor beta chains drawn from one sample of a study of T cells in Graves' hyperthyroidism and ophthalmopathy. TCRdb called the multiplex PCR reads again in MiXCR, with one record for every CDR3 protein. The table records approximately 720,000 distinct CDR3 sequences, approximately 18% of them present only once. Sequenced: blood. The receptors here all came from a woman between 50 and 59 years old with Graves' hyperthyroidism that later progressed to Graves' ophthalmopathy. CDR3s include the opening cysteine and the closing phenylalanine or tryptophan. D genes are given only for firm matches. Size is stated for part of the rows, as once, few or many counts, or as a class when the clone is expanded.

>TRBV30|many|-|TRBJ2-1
TGTGCCTGGGTCGGTCGGGGGGAGCAGTTCTTC
CAWVGRGEQFF
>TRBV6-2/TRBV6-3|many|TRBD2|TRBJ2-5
TGTGCCAGCAGTTACTCGAAGGTCCAGACTAGCGGGGGGCAAGAGACCCAGTACTTC
CASSYSKVQTSGGQETQYF
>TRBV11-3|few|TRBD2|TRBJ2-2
TGTGCCAGCAGCTTAGGGTATCGGGAGGTGAACACCGGGGAGCTGTTTTTT
CASSLGYREVNTGELFF
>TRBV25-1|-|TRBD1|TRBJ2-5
TGTGCCGGCAGTGATCCGGGGACAGTAAGTTTCCAGTACTTC
CAGSDPGTVSFQYF
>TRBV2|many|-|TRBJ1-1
TGTGCCAGCAGTGAATTTCTTGGTGAAGCTTTCTTT
CASSEFLGEAFF
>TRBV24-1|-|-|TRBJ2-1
TGTGCCACCAGTGATCCGAGGGACATCTACAATGAGCAGTTCTTC
CATSDPRDIYNEQFF
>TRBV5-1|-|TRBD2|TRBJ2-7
TGCGCCAGCAGCTGGGATAAGGGACTAGCGGAGACCTACGAGCAGTACTTC
CASSWDKGLAETYEQYF
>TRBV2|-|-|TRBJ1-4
TGTGCCAGCAGTGAGAGAAGGGACACTAATGAAAAACTGTTTTTT
CASSERRDTNEKLFF
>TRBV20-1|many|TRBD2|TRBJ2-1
TGCAGTGCTAGGGCTAGCGGGTCCTACAATGAGCAGTTCTTC
CSARASGSYNEQFF
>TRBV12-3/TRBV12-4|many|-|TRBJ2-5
TGTGCCAGCAGTTCGACTCCACGAGAAGAGACCCAGTACTTC
CASSSTPREETQYF